Given below is one T cell receptor beta chain in context. Its antigen remains unknown. The data are from a study of cytomegalovirus exposure and HLA in healthy donors. General study results and limits: Reportedly, HLA-A and HLA-B alleles of most subjects were accurately predicted from TCR beta.

The PCR contained 60 Vbeta and 13 Jbeta primers. Profiling relied on immunoSEQ multiplex PCR, and the TCRdb table lists in-frame clones only, not all of them. The profile shows approximately 200,000 clones, roughly four fifths of them singletons. This clonotype was obtained from a boy aged 2 to 10 in good health and CMV-seronegative. The specimen sequenced was PBMCs.

The CDR3 reads CASSQGTNGYTF. The CDR3 DNA sequence: TGTGCCAGCAGCCAGGGGACGAATGGCTACACCTTC. This chain uses TRBV5-6 with TRBJ1-2; D possibly corresponds to TRBD1 (6 bases). The V end was cut by 4 bases, the J end by 6 bases, with 10 bases between. This CDR3 has 12 residues. The germline CDR1 and CDR2 sequences are SGHDT and YYEEEE.